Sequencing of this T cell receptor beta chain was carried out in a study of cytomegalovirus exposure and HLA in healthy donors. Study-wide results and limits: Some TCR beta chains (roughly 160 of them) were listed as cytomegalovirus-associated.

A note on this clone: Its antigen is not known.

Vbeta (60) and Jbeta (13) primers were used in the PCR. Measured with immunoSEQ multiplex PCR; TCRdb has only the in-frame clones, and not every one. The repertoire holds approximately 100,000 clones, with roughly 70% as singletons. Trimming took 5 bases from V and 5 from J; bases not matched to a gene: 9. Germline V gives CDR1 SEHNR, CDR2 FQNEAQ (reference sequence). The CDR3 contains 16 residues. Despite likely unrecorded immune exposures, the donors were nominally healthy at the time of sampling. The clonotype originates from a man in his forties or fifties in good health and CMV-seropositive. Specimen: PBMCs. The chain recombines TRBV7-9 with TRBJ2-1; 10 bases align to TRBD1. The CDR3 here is CASSRQGAKFNNEQFF. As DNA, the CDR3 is TGTGCCAGCAGCCGACAGGGGGCGAAATTCAACAATGAGCAGTTCTTC. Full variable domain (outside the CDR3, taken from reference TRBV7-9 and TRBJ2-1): DTGVSQNPRHKITKRGQNVTFRCDPISEHNRLYWYRQTLGQGPEFLTYFQNEAQLEKSRLLSDRFSAERPKGSFSTLEIQRTEQGDSAMYLCASSRQGAKFNNEQFFGPGTRLTVL.